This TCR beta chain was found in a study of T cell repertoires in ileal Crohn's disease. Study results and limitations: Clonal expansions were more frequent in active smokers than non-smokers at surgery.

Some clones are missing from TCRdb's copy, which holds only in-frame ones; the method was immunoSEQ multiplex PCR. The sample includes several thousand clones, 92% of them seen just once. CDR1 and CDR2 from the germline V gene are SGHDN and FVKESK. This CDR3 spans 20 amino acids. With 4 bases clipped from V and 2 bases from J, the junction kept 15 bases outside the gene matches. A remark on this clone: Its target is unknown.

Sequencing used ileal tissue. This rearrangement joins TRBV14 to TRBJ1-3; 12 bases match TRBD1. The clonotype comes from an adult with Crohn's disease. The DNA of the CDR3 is TGTGCCAGCAGCCCGGCCCCCGGGACAGGGGGCTTAGCCCCTGGAAACACCATATATTTT. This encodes CASSPAPGTGGLAPGNTIYF. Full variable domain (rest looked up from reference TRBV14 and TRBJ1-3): EAGVTQFPSHSVIEKGQTVTLRCDPISGHDNLYWYRRVMGKEIKFLLHFVKESKQDESGMPNNRFLAERTGGTYSTLKVQPAELEDSGVYFCASSPAPGTGGLAPGNTIYFGEGSWLTVV.